This T cell receptor (beta chain) was documented in a study of early T cells in non-severe SARS-CoV-2 infection. Study summary: Unsorted whole blood bulk RNA was sequenced, with unpaired chains.

The CDR3 has 12 amino acids. The V gene lost 4 bases and the J gene lost 10 bases, with 10 bases spanning the gap. In germline, CDR1 is SEHNR, CDR2 FQNEAQ (reference sequence). This clonotype was seen a handful of times. Its target is not known. The library protocol tagged individual cDNA molecules with unique molecular identifiers. TCRdb passed the 5' RACE reads through MiXCR, listing each CDR3 protein once. The repertoire holds 95,000 to 100,000 distinct CDR3 sequences, approximately 9.9% seen once, with roughly 5% in the top ten. Study-level points and caveats: Database matching using VDJdb favored anti-spike CD8 responses, with private and CD4 specificities left missing.

The clonotype originates from an adult who was a healthcare worker with PCR-confirmed SARS-CoV-2 infection or an uninfected control (not recorded which). The chain uses TRBV7-9 and TRBJ1-4; D call uncertain. What was sequenced was whole blood. Written as DNA, the CDR3 is TGTGCCAGCAGCTCCGGCGGGGTAAAACTGTTTTTT. This codes for CASSSGGVKLFF. Full variable domain (outside the CDR3, taken from reference TRBV7-9 and TRBJ1-4): DTGVSQNPRHKITKRGQNVTFRCDPISEHNRLYWYRQTLGQGPEFLTYFQNEAQLEKSRLLSDRFSAERPKGSFSTLEIQRTEQGDSAMYLCASSSGGVKLFFGSGTQLSVL.